These T cell receptor beta chains were read from a single sample in a study of cytomegalovirus exposure and HLA in healthy donors. The repertoire was sequenced with immunoSEQ multiplex PCR; TCRdb's copy has only in-frame clones and lacks some. The table includes 250,000 to 350,000 clones, 70% to 90% detected once. Sequenced input: PBMCs. Receptors originate from a woman aged 18-29 years in good health and CMV-seronegative. The CDR3 runs from the conserved cysteine through the conserved F or W. A D gene is named only where the DNA matches it firmly. Part of the rows lack a size; the others show once, few, many or a class for expanded clones.

D	V	J	size	DNA	CDR3
TRBD2	TRBV2	TRBJ2-3	NA	TGTGCCAGTAAGATAGCGGGGGGTCTCACAGATACGCAGTATTTT	CASKIAGGLTDTQYF
NA	TRBV19	TRBJ2-5	NA	TGTGCCAGTAGTATACGAGGGGAGACCCAGTACTTC	CASSIRGETQYF
NA	TRBV5-1	TRBJ2-5	NA	TGCGCCAGCAGCTTGTCCGGGACATCCCTTTTAGAGACCCAGTACTTC	CASSLSGTSLLETQYF
TRBD1	TRBV10-3	TRBJ2-7	NA	TGTGCCGCCTCCGGGACAGCCTCCTACGAGCAGTACTTC	CAASGTASYEQYF
NA	TRBV4-2	TRBJ2-2	NA	TGTGCCAGCAGCCAAAGCGAGACCGGGGAGCTGTTTTTT	CASSQSETGELFF
NA	TRBV9	TRBJ2-5	NA	TGTGCCAGCAGCGTAGTGGGGGCCGGTTGGGAGACCCAGTACTTC	CASSVVGAGWETQYF
TRBD1	TRBV30	TRBJ1-2	NA	TGTGCCTGGAGCGCGGGCTCTGGGACAGGAATCTATGGCTACACCTTC	CAWSAGSGTGIYGYTF
NA	TRBV28	TRBJ1-2	NA	TGTGCCAGCAGGGGGGCATCTAACTATGGCTACACCTTC	CASRGASNYGYTF
TRBD1	TRBV5-1	TRBJ1-1	NA	TGCGCCAGCTCCAGCCGGGACAGGGAGGCCGAAGCTTTCTTT	CASSSRDREAEAFF
NA	TRBV5-1	TRBJ1-2	NA	TGCGCCAGCAGCTTGGGTCAGGGGCTGGATGGCTACACCTTC	CASSLGQGLDGYTF
TRBD1	TRBV4-1	TRBJ1-1	NA	TGCGCCAGCAGCCTGTCGGACAGGCCGAACACTGAAGCTTTCTTT	CASSLSDRPNTEAFF
TRBD1	TRBV9	TRBJ1-3	NA	TGTGCCAGCAGCGCCAGTACAGGGGCCTCTGGAAACACCATATATTTT	CASSASTGASGNTIYF
TRBD1	TRBV7-3	TRBJ2-1	NA	TGTGCCAGCAGCGTAGGGGGGACCGGGACAGGGATCCCCAATGAGCAGTTCTTC	CASSVGGTGTGIPNEQFF
TRBD1	TRBV30	TRBJ1-4	NA	TGTGCCTGGACCCCGGGACAGGGCGCTGAAAAACTGTTTTTT	CAWTPGQGAEKLFF
NA	TRBV9	TRBJ1-1	NA	TGTGCCAGCAGCGTCGGCGGGTACGCTGAAGCTTTCTTT	CASSVGGYAEAFF
TRBD1	TRBV7-6	TRBJ2-7	NA	TGTGCCAGCAGCCCCAGACAGGGGAGCTACGAGCAGTACTTC	CASSPRQGSYEQYF
NA	TRBV27	TRBJ2-7	NA	TGTGCCAGCAGTTTACTCCGGCAGGGGTCCTACGAGCAGTACTTC	CASSLLRQGSYEQYF
TRBD1	TRBV7-6	TRBJ1-1	NA	TGTGCCAGCAGCGGGGACAGGGTCCAAGCTTTCTTT	CASSGDRVQAFF
TRBD1	TRBV19	TRBJ1-1	NA	TGTGCCAGTAGTTTTTTACAGGGGGCTAACACTGAAGCTTTCTTT	CASSFLQGANTEAFF
TRBD1	TRBV9	TRBJ2-7	NA	TGTGCCAGCAGCGTAGCGGCAGGGGGCCCCTACGAGCAGTACTTC	CASSVAAGGPYEQYF
NA	TRBV18	TRBJ1-4	NA	TGTGCCAGCTCACCACGGCCTACAGGAGTAAAAGGTGAAAAACTGTTTTTT	CASSPRPTGVKGEKLFF
NA	TRBV7-9	TRBJ1-1	NA	TGTGCCAGCAGCTTAGCGGACAGACTGAACACTGAAGCTTTCTTT	CASSLADRLNTEAFF
NA	TRBV5-1	TRBJ2-5	NA	TGCGCCAGCAGCTTGGAATACGAGGAGACCCAGTACTTC	CASSLEYEETQYF
TRBD1	TRBV23-1	TRBJ2-7	NA	TGCGCCAGCAGTCAACCTCCGGAGTGGGAAGGGACAGGGATACCCTACGAGCAGTACTTC	CASSQPPEWEGTGIPYEQYF
TRBD2	TRBV5-1	TRBJ2-5	NA	TGCGCCAGCAGCTTCAGGGGAGCGGGGGAAGAGACCCAGTACTTC	CASSFRGAGEETQYF
TRBD1	TRBV4-1	TRBJ1-4	few	TGCGCCAGCAGCCCTGACTCGACAGGGGGCAACGAAAAACTGTTTTTT	CASSPDSTGGNEKLFF
TRBD2	TRBV4-2	TRBJ2-3	NA	TGTGCCAGCAGCCCAGACATTTTTAGCGGGGGGGGTGGGCACACCAGCACAGATACGCAGTATTTT	CASSPDIFSGGGGHTSTDTQYF
NA	TRBV6-5	TRBJ1-2	NA	TGTGCCACCCTTAACCGAGAAAACTATGGCTACACCTTC	CATLNRENYGYTF
TRBD2	TRBV5-3	TRBJ2-1	NA	TGTGCCAGAAGCTTGGGGGGGACAGCGCCTAGCGGGGAACACTACAATGAGCAGTTCTTC	CARSLGGTAPSGEHYNEQFF